Listed below are T cell receptor beta chains from one sample, sequenced in a study of response to subunit inactivated influenza vaccine. Each CDR3 protein is one row after TCRdb ran MiXCR on the RT-PCR reads. The sample consists of about 780,000 distinct CDR3 sequences, under 20% of them appearing once. Material: PBMCs from blood, obtained about 5 days after vaccination. The receptor source for this set is a man over 45 who received an inactivated influenza vaccine. CDR3s include the opening cysteine and the closing phenylalanine or tryptophan. Fields, in order: CDR3 DNA, CDR3 protein, J gene, clone size, D gene, V gene. A D gene is named only where the DNA matches it firmly. Size values are once, few and many counts, or a class for expanded clones, and some rows have none.

cdr3_nt: TGTGCTAGTGGTTCTGTGTGGACAGGGTCTTCCTCAGCTTTCTTT; cdr3_aa: CASGSVWTGSSSAFF; j_call: TRBJ1-1; clone_size: NA; d_call: TRBD1; v_call: TRBV12-5
cdr3_nt: TGTGCCAGCAGTCCCAGCGGGAGTATTTACGAGCAGTACTTC; cdr3_aa: CASSPSGSIYEQYF; j_call: TRBJ2-7; clone_size: few; d_call: TRBD2; v_call: TRBV6-1
cdr3_nt: TGCGCCAGCAGCCAAGGAACTAGCGGTTATTACAATGAGCAGTTCTTC; cdr3_aa: CASSQGTSGYYNEQFF; j_call: TRBJ2-1; clone_size: once; d_call: TRBD2; v_call: TRBV4-3
cdr3_nt: TGTGCCACCGGAACCTCCGGGACAGGGGACGCCGGGGAGCTGTTTTTT; cdr3_aa: CATGTSGTGDAGELFF; j_call: TRBJ2-2; clone_size: few; d_call: TRBD1; v_call: TRBV6-2/TRBV6-3
cdr3_nt: TGCGCCAGCAGCCAAGTAGAGGGGGGCTACTATGGCTACACCTTC; cdr3_aa: CASSQVEGGYYGYTF; j_call: TRBJ1-2; clone_size: NA; d_call: NA; v_call: TRBV4-3
cdr3_nt: TGTGCCAGCAGTGTCCCCGGCCAGGGCTTTAACTATGGCTACACCTTC; cdr3_aa: CASSVPGQGFNYGYTF; j_call: TRBJ1-2; clone_size: few; d_call: NA; v_call: TRBV12-3/TRBV12-4
cdr3_nt: TGTGCCAGCAATCCGGGACATCTCTACAATGAGCAGTTCTTC; cdr3_aa: CASNPGHLYNEQFF; j_call: TRBJ2-1; clone_size: few; d_call: NA; v_call: TRBV6-1
cdr3_nt: TGTGCCAGCACCAAAGACAGGGGGCACACAGATACGCAGTATTTT; cdr3_aa: CASTKDRGHTDTQYF; j_call: TRBJ2-3; clone_size: NA; d_call: TRBD1; v_call: TRBV27
cdr3_nt: TGTGCCAGCAGAGAGTCACTAGCCCTAGGCACCGGGGAGCTGTTTTTT; cdr3_aa: CASRESLALGTGELFF; j_call: TRBJ2-2; clone_size: few; d_call: NA; v_call: TRBV5-5
cdr3_nt: TGTGCCAGCAGTGGGTTGGGACGGCTCAGTCAGCCCCAGCATTTT; cdr3_aa: CASSGLGRLSQPQHF; j_call: TRBJ1-5; clone_size: few; d_call: NA; v_call: TRBV2
cdr3_nt: TGCAGCGTTGAGGCTGGGTCCTACAATGAGCAGTTCTTC; cdr3_aa: CSVEAGSYNEQFF; j_call: TRBJ2-1; clone_size: many; d_call: NA; v_call: TRBV29-1
cdr3_nt: TGTGCCATCACTTTGGAATTCACCGGGGAGCTGTTTTTT; cdr3_aa: CAITLEFTGELFF; j_call: TRBJ2-2; clone_size: NA; d_call: NA; v_call: TRBV12-3/TRBV12-4
cdr3_nt: TGTGCCAGCAGTGGAACAGTCCGAGGCTTCACGCAGTATTTT; cdr3_aa: CASSGTVRGFTQYF; j_call: TRBJ2-3; clone_size: few; d_call: NA; v_call: TRBV6-2/TRBV6-3
cdr3_nt: TGCAGTGCTGGGGACTTGCGCTTC; cdr3_aa: CSAGDLRF; j_call: TRBJ2-1; clone_size: many; d_call: NA; v_call: TRBV20-1
cdr3_nt: TGCGCCAGCAGCCAAGATCGCGTAGGAATCTATGGCTACACCTTC; cdr3_aa: CASSQDRVGIYGYTF; j_call: TRBJ1-2; clone_size: NA; d_call: NA; v_call: TRBV4-3
cdr3_nt: TGTGGCAGCAGTTCACCAAGCGGGTACTCCTACGAGCAGTACTTC; cdr3_aa: CGSSSPSGYSYEQYF; j_call: TRBJ2-7; clone_size: NA; d_call: NA; v_call: TRBV28
cdr3_nt: TGCAGTGCCGGGGCTAGCGGGGGTAATGAGCAGTTCTTC; cdr3_aa: CSAGASGGNEQFF; j_call: TRBJ2-1; clone_size: many; d_call: TRBD2; v_call: TRBV20-1
cdr3_nt: TGCAGCGTTGCGTCCTTGGGGCAGCCCCAGCATTTT; cdr3_aa: CSVASLGQPQHF; j_call: TRBJ1-5; clone_size: many; d_call: NA; v_call: TRBV29-1
cdr3_nt: TGCAGTGCTAGAGCCTCCCTGGACAGGGGGCTTTCCGGGGAGCTGTTTTTT; cdr3_aa: CSARASLDRGLSGELFF; j_call: TRBJ2-2; clone_size: few; d_call: TRBD1; v_call: TRBV20-1
cdr3_nt: TGCAGTGCCGGGGGGGCCGACCAAGATACGCAGTATTTT; cdr3_aa: CSAGGADQDTQYF; j_call: TRBJ2-3; clone_size: NA; d_call: TRBD2; v_call: TRBV20-1
cdr3_nt: TGTGCCATCAGAGGACAGGGCAGGACCTACGAGCAGTACTTC; cdr3_aa: CAIRGQGRTYEQYF; j_call: TRBJ2-7; clone_size: NA; d_call: TRBD1; v_call: TRBV10-3
cdr3_nt: TGTGCCGGATCCAGGGTCGGCAATCAGCCCCAGCATTTT; cdr3_aa: CAGSRVGNQPQHF; j_call: TRBJ1-5; clone_size: NA; d_call: NA; v_call: TRBV2
cdr3_nt: TGTGCCAGCAGACTACAGGGGGCGCAGGGTACAGATACGCAGTATTTT; cdr3_aa: CASRLQGAQGTDTQYF; j_call: TRBJ2-3; clone_size: NA; d_call: TRBD1; v_call: TRBV12-3/TRBV12-4
cdr3_nt: TGCAGTGCTAGCATGACTAGCGGTTCCAAAAACATTCAGTACTTC; cdr3_aa: CSASMTSGSKNIQYF; j_call: TRBJ2-4; clone_size: many; d_call: TRBD2; v_call: TRBV20-1
cdr3_nt: TGTGCCACCAGTGATTCTTGGACAGGATACACAGATACGCAGTATTTT; cdr3_aa: CATSDSWTGYTDTQYF; j_call: TRBJ2-3; clone_size: NA; d_call: TRBD1; v_call: TRBV24-1
cdr3_nt: TGTGCCAGCAGCTCCGGGACAGGGGGTTATGCCCCGTCACCCCTCCACTTT; cdr3_aa: CASSSGTGGYAPSPLHF; j_call: TRBJ1-6; clone_size: NA; d_call: TRBD1; v_call: TRBV7-2
cdr3_nt: TGTGCCAGCAGTTTTTGGCTAGCGGGAAGGTCCCAAGAGACCCAGTACTTC; cdr3_aa: CASSFWLAGRSQETQYF; j_call: TRBJ2-5; clone_size: few; d_call: TRBD2; v_call: TRBV12-3/TRBV12-4
cdr3_nt: TGTGCCAGCGACCTAGCGGGACGATACTCCTACAATGAGCAGTTCTTC; cdr3_aa: CASDLAGRYSYNEQFF; j_call: TRBJ2-1; clone_size: once; d_call: TRBD2; v_call: TRBV6-1
cdr3_nt: TGCGCCAGCAGCCGGGACCGTCTGGAGAATGAGCAGTTCTTC; cdr3_aa: CASSRDRLENEQFF; j_call: TRBJ2-1; clone_size: NA; d_call: NA; v_call: TRBV5-1
cdr3_nt: TGTGCCAGCAGCAAAGGTAGACTAGCGGGGAACACCGGGGAGCTGTTTTTT; cdr3_aa: CASSKGRLAGNTGELFF; j_call: TRBJ2-2; clone_size: once; d_call: NA; v_call: TRBV21-1
cdr3_nt: TGTGCCAGCAGAAACCCGGGGGTTTCCTACGAGCAGTACTTC; cdr3_aa: CASRNPGVSYEQYF; j_call: TRBJ2-7; clone_size: many; d_call: NA; v_call: TRBV12-3/TRBV12-4
cdr3_nt: TGTGCCAGCTCGCCTTCTCCCGGAATCCTCCAAGAGACCCAGTACTTC; cdr3_aa: CASSPSPGILQETQYF; j_call: TRBJ2-5; clone_size: NA; d_call: NA; v_call: TRBV18
cdr3_nt: TGTGCCAGCAGTTTTACCAGATCCTACGAGCAGTACTTC; cdr3_aa: CASSFTRSYEQYF; j_call: TRBJ2-7; clone_size: few; d_call: NA; v_call: TRBV12-3/TRBV12-4
cdr3_nt: TGTGCCACCAGCAGCAGGGAGACAGATACGCAGTATTTT; cdr3_aa: CATSSRETDTQYF; j_call: TRBJ2-3; clone_size: NA; d_call: NA; v_call: TRBV15
cdr3_nt: TGTGCCAGCAGCTTGATTGACGGGAGTCAAACCGGGGAGCTGTTTTTT; cdr3_aa: CASSLIDGSQTGELFF; j_call: TRBJ2-2; clone_size: NA; d_call: NA; v_call: TRBV5-6
cdr3_nt: TGTGCCAGCAGTTTAGATTGGGGGGGGCGCCCAAATGAAAAACTGTTTTTT; cdr3_aa: CASSLDWGGRPNEKLFF; j_call: TRBJ1-4; clone_size: NA; d_call: NA; v_call: TRBV12-3/TRBV12-4
cdr3_nt: TGCAGTGCAATTACAGGGAATGGCAATCAGCCCCAGCATTTT; cdr3_aa: CSAITGNGNQPQHF; j_call: TRBJ1-5; clone_size: few; d_call: NA; v_call: TRBV20-1
cdr3_nt: TGTGCCATCAGTGTCCAACAGGGTGGGCTTACAGATACGCAGTATTTT; cdr3_aa: CAISVQQGGLTDTQYF; j_call: TRBJ2-3; clone_size: NA; d_call: NA; v_call: TRBV10-3
cdr3_nt: TGTGCCAACAGCGATCTCCTTGGTTACGAGCAGTACTTC; cdr3_aa: CANSDLLGYEQYF; j_call: TRBJ2-7; clone_size: NA; d_call: NA; v_call: TRBV9
cdr3_nt: TGTGCCAGCAGCGCCGGGACTAGCGGGAGGGCCATCAATGAGCAGTTCTTC; cdr3_aa: CASSAGTSGRAINEQFF; j_call: TRBJ2-1; clone_size: NA; d_call: TRBD2; v_call: TRBV11-2
cdr3_nt: TGTGCCAGCTCACCCCCCAGAGGCTCCTACGAGCAGTACTTC; cdr3_aa: CASSPPRGSYEQYF; j_call: TRBJ2-7; clone_size: NA; d_call: NA; v_call: TRBV18
cdr3_nt: TGTGCCAGCACCTTGGTCCCTAACACTGAAGCTTTCTTT; cdr3_aa: CASTLVPNTEAFF; j_call: TRBJ1-1; clone_size: NA; d_call: NA; v_call: TRBV28
cdr3_nt: TGTGCCAGCAGTGCGACGGGGCTCTCTAGCACAGATACGCAGTATTTT; cdr3_aa: CASSATGLSSTDTQYF; j_call: TRBJ2-3; clone_size: NA; d_call: NA; v_call: TRBV12-3/TRBV12-4
cdr3_nt: TGCAGTGCTAGAAAAGGACTAGTGAGCTACAATGAGCAGTTCTTC; cdr3_aa: CSARKGLVSYNEQFF; j_call: TRBJ2-1; clone_size: NA; d_call: TRBD2; v_call: TRBV20-1
cdr3_nt: TGTGCCACCAGCATTCCTAGCGGAACGAACACCGGGGAGCTGTTTTTT; cdr3_aa: CATSIPSGTNTGELFF; j_call: TRBJ2-2; clone_size: few; d_call: TRBD2; v_call: TRBV15
cdr3_nt: TGTGCCAGCAGTTTCACGAGGGGGCACAGGACCTACGAGCAGTACTTC; cdr3_aa: CASSFTRGHRTYEQYF; j_call: TRBJ2-7; clone_size: NA; d_call: TRBD1; v_call: TRBV6-5
cdr3_nt: TGTGCCTGGAGTGGACTAGCAAACACAGATACGCAGTATTTT; cdr3_aa: CAWSGLANTDTQYF; j_call: TRBJ2-3; clone_size: NA; d_call: TRBD2; v_call: TRBV30
cdr3_nt: TGTGCCAGCCCGACTAGCGGGGAGTCCAATGAGCAGTTCTTC; cdr3_aa: CASPTSGESNEQFF; j_call: TRBJ2-1; clone_size: NA; d_call: TRBD2; v_call: TRBV6-4
cdr3_nt: TGCAGCGTTGAAGATTCGGAGTGGAACGAGCAGTACTTC; cdr3_aa: CSVEDSEWNEQYF; j_call: TRBJ2-7; clone_size: few; d_call: NA; v_call: TRBV29-1
cdr3_nt: TGTGCCAGCAGCTCCCAGGGACAGCCCGGCGAGACCCAGTACTTC; cdr3_aa: CASSSQGQPGETQYF; j_call: TRBJ2-5; clone_size: few; d_call: TRBD1; v_call: TRBV7-2
cdr3_nt: TGTGCCAGCAGTGCGGGCAGACAGGGGGGGTTGGATACGCAGTATTTT; cdr3_aa: CASSAGRQGGLDTQYF; j_call: TRBJ2-3; clone_size: NA; d_call: TRBD1; v_call: TRBV25-1
cdr3_nt: TGCAGTGCTAGTAATCGTCAAGCTAGCACAGATACGCAGTATTTT; cdr3_aa: CSASNRQASTDTQYF; j_call: TRBJ2-3; clone_size: NA; d_call: NA; v_call: TRBV20-1
cdr3_nt: TGCGCCAGCAGCCCCTCAACAGGGTCAGGCCTTGTGGAAGCTTTCTTT; cdr3_aa: CASSPSTGSGLVEAFF; j_call: TRBJ1-1; clone_size: few; d_call: NA; v_call: TRBV5-1
cdr3_nt: TGCAGTGCTAGTGTGACTAGCGGTACGTTTTACAATGAGCAGTTCTTC; cdr3_aa: CSASVTSGTFYNEQFF; j_call: TRBJ2-1; clone_size: few; d_call: TRBD2; v_call: TRBV20-1